The following is a T cell receptor (beta chain) sequence with its context. This record comes from a study of cytomegalovirus exposure and HLA in healthy donors. The PCR was carried out with 60 Vbeta primers and 13 Jbeta primers. Produced via immunoSEQ multiplex PCR; TCRdb's table is partial and in-frame only. The sample holds around 70,000 clones; 80% to 90% are singletons and the top ten take 2%. Sequenced sample: PBMCs. The receptor was isolated from a woman aged 25-40 years in good health and CMV-seronegative.

The chain's CDR3 is CASSLELAGEQYF. The CDR3 nucleotides are TGCGCCAGCAGCTTGGAGCTAGCGGGAGAGCAGTACTTC. The genes are TRBV5-1 and TRBJ2-7; 9 bases are a match to TRBD2. The CDR3 totals 13 residues. J was trimmed by 7 bases and V by 0 bases; bases with no gene match: 2. From germline, CDR1 is SGHRS and CDR2 YFSETQ. The full variable domain, its missing parts supplied by reference TRBV5-1 and TRBJ2-7, is KAGVTQTPRYLIKTRGQQVTLSCSPISGHRSVSWYQQTPGQGLQFLFEYFSETQRNKGNFPGRFSGRQFSNSRSEMNVSTLELGDSALYLCASSLELAGEQYFGPGTRLTVT.